Listed here are 4 T cell receptor beta chains from one sample, sequenced in a study of T-cell reconstitution after alpha-beta-depleted transplantation in children. A library of TCRbeta sequences, prepared with unique molecular identifiers, was generated. TCRdb redid the calling of the PCR reads with MiXCR, one entry per CDR3 protein. The table includes about 980,000 distinct CDR3 sequences, roughly 29% detected once. Sequencing used PBMCs, mostly from graft donor cells, obtained 360 days after TCRalphabeta/CD19-depleted stem cell transplant. Receptor source: a boy in the first two years of life who had a stem cell transplant for SCID, so the T cells may come from the graft donor.

A few counts support this clonotype. The DNA of the CDR3 is TGTGCCACCAGCAGGGAGCGGGGGGTAGGAGAGACCCAGTACTTC. It yields the protein CATSRERGVGETQYF. The rearrangement links TRBV15 to TRBJ2-5, with TRBD2 matching 9 bases. The J segment lost 4 bases and the V segment lost 3 bases, leaving 6 bases of the junction unmatched. This CDR3 is built from 15 residues. Germline V CDR1 and CDR2: LNHNV, YYDKDF (reference sequence).

The rearrangement links TRBV9 to TRBJ1-1; possibly TRBD1 for D (6 bases). The CDR3 spans 16 residues. The germline V gene has CDR1 SGDLS and CDR2 YYNGEE. With 0 bases removed from V and 0 bases from J, the gap between germline ends came to 12 bases. The DNA for the CDR3 is TGTGCCAGCAGCGTAGCCCCGACAGGCTTGAACACTGAAGCTTTCTTT. Its protein is CASSVAPTGLNTEAFF.

This clonotype was counted ten times or more. V gene TRBV12-3 or TRBV12-4 combines with J gene TRBJ2-7; the D gene is possibly TRBD1 (6 bases). The CDR3 runs to 13 residues. Deletions cut 6 bases from V and 4 bases from J, with 13 bases between. The DNA of the CDR3 is TGTGCCAGCAGCCTGGGCAGGGGTTACGAGCAGTACTTC. This translates into CASSLGRGYEQYF.

This clonotype has just a few counts. V and J are TRBV12-3 or TRBV12-4 and TRBJ2-7, with 12 bases fitting TRBD1. The CDR3 extends over 15 amino acids. V gave up 8 bases and J gave up 5 bases; unmatched junction bases: 10. The CDR3 loop is CASQKAGTGGHEQYF. CDR3 nucleotide sequence: TGTGCCAGCCAAAAGGCCGGGACAGGGGGCCACGAGCAGTACTTC.